Listed below are T cell receptor beta chains from one sample, sequenced in a study of T cell repertoires in cytomegalovirus infection. TCRdb re-called the reads with MiXCR, one entry per CDR3 protein. This table has about 490,000 distinct CDR3 sequences, around 10% appearing once. The sequenced sample was PBMCs. The origin of the receptors is a human donor in good health (CMV status not recorded). Some clones in this sample may be carry-over from other donors' samples. Each CDR3 is given with its conserved first and last residue. Each record gives: CDR3 protein, D gene, clone size, J gene, V gene. A D gene is named only where the DNA matches it firmly. Only some rows state a clone size, as once, few, many or a class for expanded clones.

CDR3 protein: CASTRENEQFF
D gene: .
clone size: many
J gene: TRBJ2-1
V gene: TRBV5-6

CDR3 protein: CSARVGADPGTQYF
D gene: .
clone size: few
J gene: TRBJ2-5
V gene: TRBV20-1

CDR3 protein: CASSYGTPRSPNTGELFF
D gene: .
clone size: many
J gene: TRBJ2-2
V gene: TRBV28

CDR3 protein: CASSSEYTGELFF
D gene: .
clone size: .
J gene: TRBJ2-2
V gene: TRBV2

CDR3 protein: CASSPRGSNYGYTF
D gene: TRBD1
clone size: few
J gene: TRBJ1-2
V gene: TRBV5-1

CDR3 protein: CASSASSWTGGTGELFF
D gene: TRBD1
clone size: few
J gene: TRBJ2-2
V gene: TRBV11-3

CDR3 protein: CASSPRGHLDSPLHF
D gene: .
clone size: .
J gene: TRBJ1-6
V gene: TRBV9

CDR3 protein: CASSPTGRWGQETQYF
D gene: .
clone size: .
J gene: TRBJ2-5
V gene: TRBV6-1

CDR3 protein: CASSRKGVTSYEQYF
D gene: .
clone size: .
J gene: TRBJ2-7
V gene: TRBV14

CDR3 protein: CASSQDPRSTSTDTQYF
D gene: .
clone size: many
J gene: TRBJ2-3
V gene: TRBV3-1

CDR3 protein: CASSPTTGGLAEQYF
D gene: TRBD1
clone size: many
J gene: TRBJ2-7
V gene: TRBV7-9

CDR3 protein: CASSMSGAGGDTQYF
D gene: .
clone size: .
J gene: TRBJ2-3
V gene: TRBV9

CDR3 protein: CASSPVGGRNTEAFF
D gene: .
clone size: many
J gene: TRBJ1-1
V gene: TRBV7-9

CDR3 protein: CASNAGTDFSYEQYF
D gene: TRBD1
clone size: many
J gene: TRBJ2-7
V gene: TRBV28

CDR3 protein: CASSLFQQGGELFF
D gene: .
clone size: many
J gene: TRBJ2-2
V gene: TRBV12-3/TRBV12-4

CDR3 protein: CANGADRQETQYF
D gene: .
clone size: many
J gene: TRBJ2-5
V gene: TRBV7-2

CDR3 protein: CASSYPTSGRDEQFF
D gene: TRBD2
clone size: many
J gene: TRBJ2-1
V gene: TRBV6-5

CDR3 protein: CASSQVRNTGELFF
D gene: .
clone size: many
J gene: TRBJ2-2
V gene: TRBV14

CDR3 protein: CASSGTSGETQYF
D gene: .
clone size: many
J gene: TRBJ2-5
V gene: TRBV12-3/TRBV12-4

CDR3 protein: CASSLPQGGGYTF
D gene: TRBD1
clone size: few
J gene: TRBJ1-2
V gene: TRBV28

CDR3 protein: CAISGGLASNNNEQFF
D gene: TRBD2
clone size: .
J gene: TRBJ2-1
V gene: TRBV10-3

CDR3 protein: CAISFGGPGELFF
D gene: .
clone size: many
J gene: TRBJ2-2
V gene: TRBV10-3

CDR3 protein: CASSHQAGGPNTGELFF
D gene: TRBD2
clone size: once
J gene: TRBJ2-2
V gene: TRBV23-1